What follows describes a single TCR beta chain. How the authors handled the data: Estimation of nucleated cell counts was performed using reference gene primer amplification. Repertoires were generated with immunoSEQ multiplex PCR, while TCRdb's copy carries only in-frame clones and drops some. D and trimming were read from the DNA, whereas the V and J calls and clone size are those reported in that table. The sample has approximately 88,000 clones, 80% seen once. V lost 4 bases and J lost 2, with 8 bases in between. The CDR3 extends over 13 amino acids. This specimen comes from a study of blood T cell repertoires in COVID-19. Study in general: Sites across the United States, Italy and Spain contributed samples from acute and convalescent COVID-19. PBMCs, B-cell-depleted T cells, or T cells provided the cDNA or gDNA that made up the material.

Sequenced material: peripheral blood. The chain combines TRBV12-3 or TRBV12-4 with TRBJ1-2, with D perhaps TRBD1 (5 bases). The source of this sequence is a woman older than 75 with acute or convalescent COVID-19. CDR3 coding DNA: TGTGCCAGCAGTTCGTACAGGAACTATGGCTACACCTTC. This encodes CASSSYRNYGYTF.